This T cell receptor (beta chain) stems from a study of low-dose radiotherapy and immunotherapy resistance in tumors. Study-level information: Cohort 1 patients were irradiated with 0.5 Gy fractions every 2 weeks to 6.5 Gy total. Each two-week cycle included intravenous cyclophosphamide 200 mg/m2, given one day before radiation and immunotherapy. With cycle 1 day 1 as the start, patients took oral aspirin 300 mg daily for four cycles. Both drugs were delivered intravenously to patients (nivolumab 240 mg every two weeks and ipilimumab 1 mg/kg every six weeks).

The V end was cut by 8 bases, the J end by 2 bases, with 15 bases between. In germline, CDR1 is ENHRY, CDR2 SYGVKD. CDR3 length: 14 residues. The time point denotes: after trial treatment. Treatment here: LDRT plus nivolumab, ipilimumab, low-dose cyclophosphamide and aspirin (RACIN trial). cDNA synthesis used a TRAV/TRBV-specific primer set for both chains. With a constant-region primer and a V-primer adapter, TCRs were subjected to 20 PCR cycles of amplification. TCRdb used MiXCR to reprocess the reads, holding one entry per CDR3 protein. The repertoire has tens of thousands of distinct CDR3 sequences, under 25% of them found once; the top ten carry about 13%.

This clonotype originated in a female donor with ovarian cancer. This specimen was PBMCs, taken after low-dose radiotherapy plus immunotherapy. The V gene is TRBV10-3, the J gene TRBJ1-1; no firm D call. The CDR3 DNA reads TGTGCCATCTCCCTTGGCCGCGGAAACACTGAAGCTTTCTTT. Encoded protein: CAISLGRGNTEAFF.